This T cell receptor (beta chain) comes out of a study of memory CD4+ T cells and cytomegalovirus serostatus. Original processing notes: Out-of-frame sequences were removed, leaving 2,000,000 or so distinct TCRbeta sequences. Clones were read by immunoSEQ multiplex PCR, and TCRdb kept only the in-frame ones, dropping some. Clone size and the V and J calls come from that table; the DNA yielded D and trimming. The sample has some 40,000 clones; around 80% are singletons. This CDR3 has 13 residues. V was trimmed by 8 bases and J by 5 bases, leaving 12 bases between them. Germline CDR1 and CDR2: MNHNS and SASEGT. Remarks on this clone: What it binds is unknown.

The sort gate was single viable CD3+CD4+CD8-CD45RO+ cells for memory CD4+ T cells. Donors' CMV status reflects serum IgG against pp150, pp28, p38, p52. Overall study findings and caveats: CD4+ memory repertoires contained about two fifths of the 164 reported CMV TCRbeta sequences.

The receptor's source is an adult in good health and CMV-seropositive. The chain couples TRBV6-1 to TRBJ2-2; no firm D call. The specimen sequenced was memory CD4+ T cells from blood. The CDR3 bases are TGTGCCAGCTTCCTCGACAATACCGGGGAGCTGTTTTTT. Translating gives CASFLDNTGELFF.